The source of this T cell receptor (beta chain) is a study of Ad26.COV2.S vaccination and SARS-CoV-2 variants. Overall study context: By the intramuscular route, Ad26.COV2.S was given once, or twice 56 days apart. Study-level results: Reportedly, after vaccination the spike-specific CD8+ and CD4+ T cell responses displayed substantial breadth. Total T cell responses were possibly underestimated by TCR breadth and depth analyses.

The CDR3 spans 13 residues. V was shortened by 5 bases and J by 2 bases, with 10 bases between the two germline ends. Germline CDR1 LNHNV, CDR2 YYDKDF (reference sequence). Treatment specified: 15 to 20 received Ad26.COV2.S at low or high dose, single or two shots; 5 received placebo; per-sample allocation not given. Specimens were obtained on day 63 following the first vaccine or placebo injection. The administered vaccine (an Ad26 vector) expressed Wuhan-strain SARS-CoV-2 spike. Measured with immunoSEQ multiplex PCR; TCRdb has only the in-frame clones, and not every one. The sample has hundreds of thousands of clones, 70% to 90% seen once. Comment on this clone: Its antigen is currently unknown. The sample holds other DNA sequences that translate to the same CDR3.

This sequence was found in a person between 18 and 65 years old who received the Ad26.COV2.S COVID-19 vaccine or a placebo. Specimen: peripheral blood, collected in a trial of Ad26.COV2.S vaccine versus placebo. This chain connects TRBV15 to TRBJ2-7; D assignment may be TRBD1 or TRBD2 (5 bases each). The CDR3 loop reads CATSRDLTYEQYF. The CDR3 DNA reads as TGTGCCACCAGCCGGGACCTTACCTACGAGCAGTACTTC.